Sequencing of this T cell receptor (beta chain) was carried out in a study of shared clonotypes between healthy human individuals. As for the study in general: The donor pool was made up of a couple of women and a few men aged 18 to 49. For every donor, three CD4 naive, three CD4 memory, two CD8 naive and one CD8 memory plates were used. Findings and limits, study-wide: Between a handful of donors, naive CD4 clonotypes were shared at a level of approximately 5%.

A note on this clone: No antigen is known for it.

As defined, naive CD8 cells were CD45RO-negative and positively selected for CCR7, with terminally differentiated effector memory CD45RA+ cells excluded. All the donors were Caucasian adults who lived in Nashville, Tennessee. The protocol was immunoSEQ multiplex PCR, while the TCRdb copy is restricted to in-frame clones and leaves out a portion. The data show 1.5 million to 2.5 million clones, with approximately 95% seen just once and roughly 1% held by the top ten. The CDR3 sequence is 13 residues long. Trimming shortened V by 8 bases and J by 2 bases, and 9 bases separated the two germline ends. CDR1 is MNHEY, CDR2 SMNVEV, per germline (reference sequence).

The sequencing input was naive CD8+ T cells sorted from blood. The receptor was derived from a young man in good health. The chain combines TRBV27 with TRBJ2-2; D call uncertain. The CDR3 nucleotides are TGTGCCAGCGTGGACGGAAACACCGGGGAGCTGTTTTTT. It translates to CASVDGNTGELFF.